These 25 T cell receptor beta chains share one sample of origin, sequenced in a study of PD-L1 blockade in urothelial cancer. Assay used: immunoSEQ multiplex PCR; TCRdb lists only in-frame clones, some missing. The sample holds roughly 130,000 clones; 70% to 85% are singletons and the top ten take 3.2%. As to time point: pretreatment peripheral blood. The input for sequencing was PBMCs, taken around atezolizumab (anti-PD-L1) treatment. Receptors were obtained from a man aged 50 or older with urothelial cancer.

Notes on this clone: Mismatch with germline at one junction end may stem from a read error. This chain connects TRBV7-7 to TRBJ2-2; a weak D match, TRBD2 (5 bases). The CDR3 extends over 13 amino acids. Germline CDR1 SSHAT, CDR2 FNYEAQ (reference sequence). The CDR3 here is CASSLAFTGELFF. The DNA for the CDR3 is TGTGCTAGCAGCTTAGCGTTTACAGGGGAGCTGTTTTTT. The complete variable domain, with remaining parts taken from reference TRBV7-7 and TRBJ2-2, reads GAGVSQSPRYKVTKRGQDVTLRCDPISSHATLYWYQQALGQGPEFLTYFNYEAQPDKSGLPSDRFSAERPEGSISTLTIQRTEQRDSAMYRCASSLAFTGELFFGEGSRLTVL.

This sequence joins TRBV28 and TRBJ1-3; D remains unclear. This CDR3 is built from 15 residues. V lost 6 bases to trimming and J lost 1 base, with 13 bases between them. CDR1 and CDR2 (germline): MDHEN, SYDVKM. The CDR3 DNA reads TGTGCCAGCAGCCCAGGAGGGTTATCTGGAAACACCATATATTTT. Translating it yields CASSPGGLSGNTIYF. The full variable domain, with the rest looked up from reference TRBV28 and TRBJ1-3, is DVKVTQSSRYLVKRTGEKVFLECVQDMDHENMFWYRQDPGLGLRLIYFSYDVKMKEKGDIPEGYSVSREKKERFSLILESASTNQTSMYLCASSPGGLSGNTIYFGEGSWLTVV.

The J gene is TRBJ1-3, the V gene TRBV9; D is unresolved. The germline V gene has CDR1 SGDLS and CDR2 YYNGEE. The CDR3 runs 15 residues. V lost 3 bases and J 1 base, leaving 11 bases between the germline ends. Here the CDR3 DNA reads TGTGCCAGCAGCGCTGGTTCGGGGTCTGGAAACACCATATATTTT. It is translated as CASSAGSGSGNTIYF.

The V call is TRBV19, the J call TRBJ2-6; D ambiguous. The CDR3 runs to 16 residues. Trimming left V 5 bases short and J 0 bases short, with 11 bases between. Germline-derived CDR1 and CDR2 are LNHDA and SQIVND (reference sequence). CDR3 residues: CASSPRSGSGANVLTF. In nucleotides, the CDR3 is TGTGCCAGTAGTCCCAGGTCTGGCTCTGGGGCCAACGTCCTGACTTTC.

The J gene is TRBJ1-5, the V gene TRBV19; a weak D match, TRBD1 (6 bases). This CDR3 comprises 16 residues. The V gene lost 8 bases and the J gene lost 0 bases, with 17 bases spanning the gap. Per germline, CDR1 LNHDA and CDR2 SQIVND (reference sequence). The CDR3, as DNA: TGTGCCAGTCGGGGGGCGGGGGTTTATAGCAATCAGCCCCAGCATTTT. Its protein is CASRGAGVYSNQPQHF.

The chain combines TRBV25-1 with TRBJ2-1, with 7 bases aligning to TRBD1. The junction had 10 bases not matched to a gene; V was cut back by 10 bases and J by 4 bases. CDR1 is MGHDK and CDR2 is SYGVNS in the germline V gene. This CDR3 contains 14 residues. The CDR3 region has the DNA TGTGCCACCCAGACAGGGTCTAAGTACAATGAGCAGTTCTTC. Translation: CATQTGSKYNEQFF.

The chain combines TRBV5-5 with TRBJ2-5; 12 bases match TRBD2. CDR1 SGHKS and CDR2 YYEKEE come from the germline V gene (reference sequence). The CDR3 covers 16 residues. The ends lost 2 bases at V and 4 bases at J; junction bases unmatched: 6. The CDR3 DNA reads TGTGCCAGCAGCTTAGAGGGACTAGCGGGTGGAGAGACCCAGTACTTC. This encodes CASSLEGLAGGETQYF.

The rearrangement links TRBV7-8 to TRBJ2-7; possible D gene TRBD1, 5 bases. The ends were cut back, 2 bases at V and 6 bases at J, with 14 bases in the middle. The germline V gene encodes CDR1 SGHVS and CDR2 FQNEAQ. The CDR3 length is 14 residues. CDR3 coding DNA: TGTGCCAGCAGCTTAAAGGTCAGGGCTACCGAGCAGTACTTC. This translates into CASSLKVRATEQYF.

The chain combines TRBV6-5 with TRBJ1-3, with a weak D call TRBD1 (6 bases). V gave up 0 bases and J gave up 0 bases, with 9 bases separating them. The CDR3 contains 16 residues. Germline V gene data show CDR1 as MNHEY and CDR2 as SVGAGI. CDR3 region: CASSYSLDSSGNTIYF. The CDR3 DNA sequence: TGTGCCAGCAGTTACTCCCTGGACAGCTCTGGAAACACCATATATTTT.

The gene calls are TRBV6-6 and TRBJ2-7; D call uncertain. The V end lost 2 bases, the J end lost 5 bases, and 4 bases lay between the germline ends. The CDR3 sequence is 11 residues long. Per the germline V gene, CDR1 is MNHNY and CDR2 is SVGAGI (reference sequence). The CDR3 DNA reads as TGTGCCAGCAGTTACGGCCACGAGCAGTACTTC. Residues: CASSYGHEQYF.

The chain carries TRBV21-1 and TRBJ2-1; TRBD2, the table's D call, was not compared with the DNA. TRBV21-1 is marked as a pseudogene. The CDR3 is 14 amino acids. CDR3 amino acids: CASSISGSGNEQFF. DNA for the CDR3: TGTGCCAGCAGCATTAGCGGGAGTGGCAATGAGCAGTTCTTC.

The chain links TRBV27 to TRBJ2-5, with 10 positions matching TRBD2. There are 16 residues in the CDR3. Per germline, CDR1 MNHEY and CDR2 SMNVEV (reference sequence). After removal of 5 bases from V and 7 bases from J, the junction contained 13 bases not matched to a gene. CDR3 protein: CASSEISGRLFGTQYF. The CDR3 DNA reads TGTGCCAGCAGTGAGATTAGCGGGAGGTTGTTTGGGACCCAGTACTTC.

The rearrangement uses TRBV28 and TRBJ1-2, with 10 bases lining up with TRBD1. This CDR3 has 13 amino acids. Trimming took 6 bases from V and 10 from J; bases not matched to a gene: 8. The germline gives CDR1 MDHEN, CDR2 SYDVKM. Written as DNA, the CDR3 is TGTGCCAGCAGGACGACAGGGGGCGCCGACTACACCTTC. This codes for CASRTTGGADYTF.

The chain uses TRBV28 and TRBJ1-6, with 8 bases fitting TRBD1. This CDR3 has 17 amino acids. Trimming at V came to 5 bases and at J to 6 bases, leaving 12 bases not matched to a gene. Germline-derived CDR1 and CDR2 are MDHEN and SYDVKM. The CDR3 bases are TGTGCCAGCAGTGACAGGGGCCGGTTTACTCTTAATTCACCCCTCCACTTT. Residues: CASSDRGRFTLNSPLHF.

This sequence joins TRBV5-1 and TRBJ2-5; D is perhaps TRBD1 (5 bases). CDR1 and CDR2 from the germline V gene are SGHRS and YFSETQ. This CDR3 comprises 17 residues. V was clipped by 0 bases and J by 5 bases, with 20 bases between them. The CDR3 DNA follows: TGCGCCAGCAGCTTGGGGGGCGCGGTTTTCGGTCTGGAGACCCAGTACTTC. Translation: CASSLGGAVFGLETQYF.

The chain has TRBV2 and TRBJ1-3; D not resolved. Deletions cut 1 base from V and 0 bases from J, with 4 bases between. Looked up from germline, CDR1 is SNHLY and CDR2 is FYNNEI. The CDR3 has 14 amino acids. In nucleotides, the CDR3 is TGTGCCAGCAGTGAAGGAGTCTCTGGAAACACCATATATTTT. Translating gives CASSEGVSGNTIYF.

J is TRBJ2-1 and V is TRBV9; the D gene is possibly TRBD1 (5 bases). The CDR3 is made up of 16 amino acids. From germline, CDR1 is SGDLS and CDR2 YYNGEE. V gave up 2 bases and J gave up 6 bases, with 18 bases separating them. CDR3 nucleotide sequence: TGTGCCAGCAGCGTTCAAGGGGCGGTAAGGCTCAATGAGCAGTTCTTC. Its protein product is CASSVQGAVRLNEQFF.

The rearrangement uses TRBV5-1 and TRBJ1-4; D ambiguous. The germline V gene encodes CDR1 SGHRS and CDR2 YFSETQ. CDR3 length: 15 amino acids. The V end lost 4 bases, the J end lost 0 bases, and 10 bases lay between the germline ends. The DNA for the CDR3 is TGCGCCAGCAGCCCGGGGTCGGCAACTAATGAAAAACTGTTTTTT. Encoded protein: CASSPGSATNEKLFF.

This clone showed up just a few times. The rearrangement uses TRBV2 and TRBJ2-1, with a weak D call TRBD2 (6 bases). From germline, CDR1 is SNHLY and CDR2 FYNNEI. CDR3 size: 16 residues. Deletions cut 6 bases from V and 6 bases from J, with 21 bases between. The CDR3 sequence is CASRLRDFPSTNEQFF. CDR3 DNA sequence: TGTGCCAGCAGACTCCGGGACTTTCCTTCAACCAATGAGCAGTTCTTC.

V usage is TRBV2 and J usage is TRBJ1-5; the match to TRBD1 covers 8 bases. Germline CDR1 and CDR2: SNHLY and FYNNEI. Trimming cost V 2 bases and J 4 bases; bases outside gene matches: 4. The CDR3 has 15 residues. The CDR3: CASSERGTGNQPQHF. Here the CDR3 DNA reads TGTGCCAGCAGTGAAAGGGGGACAGGTAATCAGCCCCAGCATTTT.

The gene calls are TRBV19 and TRBJ1-5; a weak D match, TRBD1 (6 bases). From germline, CDR1 is LNHDA and CDR2 SQIVND (reference sequence). V was clipped by 9 bases and J by 6 bases, with 9 bases between them. The CDR3 covers 11 residues. CDR3 amino acids: CARRGSQPQHF. CDR3 bases: TGTGCCAGAAGGGGGAGTCAGCCCCAGCATTTT.

This clone has just a few counts. The rearrangement joins TRBV28 to TRBJ1-1; D call uncertain. CDR1 is MDHEN and CDR2 is SYDVKM in the germline V gene. The CDR3 covers 11 residues. V shed 8 bases and J shed 0 bases, with 4 bases lying between them. As DNA, the CDR3 is TGTGCCAGCCGTGTGAACACTGAAGCTTTCTTT. Protein: CASRVNTEAFF.

The chain carries TRBV7-3 and TRBJ2-6, with a tentative D call TRBD1 (5 bases). CDR3 length equals 13 residues. Trimming cost V 6 bases and J 2 bases, with 5 bases left between them. The germline V gene has CDR1 SGHTA and CDR2 FQGTGA. The DNA of the CDR3 is TGTGCCAGCAGGGGGCCTGGGGCCAACGTCCTGACTTTC. As protein: CASRGPGANVLTF.

The gene calls are TRBV5-8 and TRBJ2-7, with a tentative D call TRBD1 (6 bases). CDR1 SGHTS and CDR2 YDEGEE come from the germline V gene. The CDR3 extends over 14 amino acids. The V and J ends lost 2 bases and 6 bases respectively, with 15 bases between them. In nucleotides, the CDR3 is TGTGCCAGCAGCTTTCGGGGACAATTTACCGAGCAGTACTTC. Its protein product is CASSFRGQFTEQYF.

The J gene is TRBJ1-1, the V gene TRBV19; perhaps TRBD1 as D (6 bases). CDR3 length: 15 amino acids. The V gene lost 5 bases and the J gene lost 0 bases, with 13 bases spanning the gap. CDR1 and CDR2 from the germline V gene are LNHDA and SQIVND (reference sequence). CDR3 protein: CASSLQGPMNTEAFF. CDR3 sequence (DNA): TGTGCCAGTAGTCTACAGGGACCAATGAACACTGAAGCTTTCTTT.